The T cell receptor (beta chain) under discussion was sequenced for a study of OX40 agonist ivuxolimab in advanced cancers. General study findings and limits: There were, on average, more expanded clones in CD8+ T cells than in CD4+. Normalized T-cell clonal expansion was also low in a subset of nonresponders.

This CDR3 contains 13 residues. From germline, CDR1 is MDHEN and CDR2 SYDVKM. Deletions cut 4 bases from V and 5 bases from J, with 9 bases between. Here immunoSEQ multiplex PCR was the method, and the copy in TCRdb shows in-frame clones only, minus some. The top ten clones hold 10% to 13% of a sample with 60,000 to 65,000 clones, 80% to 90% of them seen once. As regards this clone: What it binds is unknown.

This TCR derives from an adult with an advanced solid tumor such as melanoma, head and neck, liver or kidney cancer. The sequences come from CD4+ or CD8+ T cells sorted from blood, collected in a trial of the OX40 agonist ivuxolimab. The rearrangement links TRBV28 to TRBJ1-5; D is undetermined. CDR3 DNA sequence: TGTGCCAGCAGTTCGGGAGACTATCAGCCCCAGCATTTT. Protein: CASSSGDYQPQHF.